This T cell receptor beta chain appears in the sequencing data of a study of shared clonotypes between healthy human individuals. Study at large: Per-donor plates numbered three CD4 naive, three CD4 memory, two CD8 naive and one CD8 memory.

Points on this clone: Its antigen remains unknown.

For every subset, genomic DNA was evenly distributed across several immunoSEQ plates. In the source study's methods: As immunoSEQ supplied junction-only sequences (without quality scores), filtering differed. Sequenced by immunoSEQ multiplex PCR; TCRdb stores in-frame clones only, minus some. That table gives V, J and clone size, and the DNA gave D and trimming. The sample includes over a million clones, about 75% of them seen just once. Study-wide points: Compared with clonotypes that all four donors shared, non-shared clonotypes had lower generation probabilities.

This CDR3 contains 15 residues. V dropped 4 bases and J dropped 5 bases, with 18 bases sitting between them. The germline gives CDR1 SGHVS, CDR2 FNYEAQ. This chain connects TRBV7-6 to TRBJ2-7; tentatively, D is TRBD1 or TRBD2 (5 bases each). The specimen sequenced was memory CD4+ T cells sorted from blood. Subset defined: CD45RA-negative fraction. The sequence was collected from a man younger than 35 in good health. The CDR3 protein is CASSWAWGKRDEQYF. CDR3 DNA: TGTGCCAGCAGCTGGGCATGGGGGAAGCGCGACGAGCAGTACTTC.